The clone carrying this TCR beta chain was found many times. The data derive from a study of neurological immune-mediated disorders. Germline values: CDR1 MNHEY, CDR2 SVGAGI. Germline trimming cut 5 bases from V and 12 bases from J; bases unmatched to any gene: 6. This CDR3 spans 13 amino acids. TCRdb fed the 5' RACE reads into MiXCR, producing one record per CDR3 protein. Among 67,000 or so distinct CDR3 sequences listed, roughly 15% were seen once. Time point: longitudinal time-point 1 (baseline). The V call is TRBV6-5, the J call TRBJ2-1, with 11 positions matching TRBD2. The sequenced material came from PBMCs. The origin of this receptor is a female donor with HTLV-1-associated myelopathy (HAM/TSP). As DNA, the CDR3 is TGTGCCAGCAGTAGCCGACTAGCGGGGACGCAGTTCTTC. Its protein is CASSSRLAGTQFF.